This T cell receptor beta chain stems from a study of T cell responses to AZD1222 COVID-19 vaccine. About the study: Recipients boosted at about 4 weeks or about 12 weeks are pooled.

Study-wide results and caveats: Seropositivity was recorded at baseline in only 6 or 7 AZD1222 recipients. Sampled repertoires all dated from after the peak T cell response. Spike-specific TCR breadth and depth grew following two AZD1222 doses.

Germline CDR1 is SGHTA and CDR2 is FQGTGA. V shed 5 bases and J shed 7 bases, with 11 bases lying between them. The CDR3 is made up of 13 amino acids. This clone was found a few times. What it binds is not known. The protocol was immunoSEQ multiplex PCR, while the TCRdb copy is restricted to in-frame clones and leaves out a portion. The sample carries 100,000 to 150,000 clones, 87% recorded once. J is TRBJ1-4 and V is TRBV7-3; D is undetermined. The starting material was peripheral blood, obtained on day 0 of AZD1222 vaccination. The origin of this receptor is an adult in good health. The CDR3 DNA reads as TGTGCCAGCAGCCTCACCCTCGGTGAAAAACTGTTTTTT. This codes for CASSLTLGEKLFF.